These 4 T cell receptor beta chains share one sample of origin, sequenced in a study of shared clonotypes between healthy human individuals. Terminally differentiated effector memory CD45RA+ cells were left out of the naive CD8 fraction, which was CD45RO-negative and positively selected for CCR7. The assay was immunoSEQ multiplex PCR, and TCRdb's table has in-frame clones only and misses some. The data show around 620,000 clones, around 96% seen once. Sequencing used naive CD8+ T cells sorted from blood. These TCRs come from a woman between 25 and 40 years old in good health.

The rearrangement joins TRBV7-9 to TRBJ2-5, with D perhaps assigned TRBD1 or TRBD2 (5 bases each). The CDR3 runs 13 residues. The V and J ends lost 4 bases and 4 bases respectively, with 10 bases between them. Germline V gene lookup returns CDR1 SEHNR and CDR2 FQNEAQ (reference sequence). The CDR3 DNA reads as TGTGCCAGCAGCTGGGACCCACGAGAGACCCAGTACTTC. Residues: CASSWDPRETQYF.

The CDR3 DNA reads TGTGCCAGGTACAGGAGTAATGAAAAACTGTTTTTT. This codes for CARYRSNEKLFF. The chain is built from TRBV6-4 and TRBJ1-4; maybe TRBD1 (5 bases). The germline V gene has CDR1 MRHNA and CDR2 SNTAGT. The V gene lost 9 bases and the J gene lost 4 bases, with 9 bases spanning the gap. This CDR3 contains 12 residues.

CDR3: CASSLQGETQPQHF. The CDR3 bases are TGTGCCAGCAGTCTCCAGGGGGAGACTCAGCCCCAGCATTTT. The chain combines TRBV27 with TRBJ1-5; TRBD1 agrees at 7 bases. Germline V CDR1 and CDR2: MNHEY, SMNVEV (reference sequence). The CDR3 totals 14 residues. V shed 5 bases, J shed 6 bases, and the junction held 7 bases outside the gene matches.

V usage is TRBV2 and J usage is TRBJ2-7; TRBD2 matches 12 bases. CDR1 SNHLY and CDR2 FYNNEI come from the germline V gene. The CDR3 length is 17 residues. Trimming cost V 7 bases and J 6 bases; bases outside gene matches: 16. CDR3 protein: CASTRLAGEGWVFEQYF. Here the CDR3 DNA reads TGTGCCAGCACCCGACTAGCGGGAGAGGGGTGGGTTTTCGAGCAGTACTTC.